This T cell receptor (beta chain) was captured in a study of naive and memory T cell subsets (dated 2017 in TCRdb). About the full investigation: Sorted naive and memory T cell subsets from peripheral blood were analyzed in the study using a UMI-based, open-source pipeline for TCR alpha and beta sequencing. Complete agreement was observed between the functional CMV T cell responses and the IgG serology results. RNA was DNase-treated and reverse transcribed with TCR constant-region primers, mostly using SuperScript III. General conclusions and limits of the study: Gini index rose and Shannon and inverse Simpson diversity fell from naive through CM, EM and EMRA in both CD4 and CD8 cells. RNA-based TCR counts may be affected by expression changes linked to T cell activation and differentiation. A few larger clonotypes were found in naive repertoires, especially CD8, and these larger clonotypes were possibly memory cells re-expressing CD45RA. The abundance of TCRs followed a power law with an exponent that differed between naive and memory subsets yet stayed consistent across the three individuals. After error correction, over 90% of naive TCR sequences appeared only once, giving much steeper abundance distributions than memory subsets. The repertoire findings for the naive and memory subsets could not be validated, as no ground truth was available. A clonotype was defined as a single alpha or beta chain sequence rather than as a paired alpha/beta receptor.

This clonotype was seen at least ten times. It has no known antigen specificity. No base quality information exists; no much larger clone differs at one position. The library was generated by UMI-ligation and nested PCR. The beta constant-region primer was an equimolar mix of two oligonucleotides covering both TRBC1 and TRBC2. The ligated cDNA went through four rounds of PCR with nested alpha and beta constant-region primers together with the SP2 primer. T4 RNA ligase 1 ligated a single-stranded oligonucleotide carrying the SP2 primer and a 12-nucleotide UMI to the cDNA 3' end. Incubation of the ligation reaction was carried out at 16 degrees C for about 19-25 hours. PCR2 was typically performed as a SYBR Green qPCR and was stopped at a predetermined threshold so that over-amplification was prevented. All purifications after the first were performed with Agencourt AMPure XP magnetic beads. Libraries were quantified by Qubit and checked on a TapeStation, with a main peak expected near 650 bp. Sequencing of the pooled libraries was done on an Illumina MiSeq using v2 2x251 paired-end kits, which typically yielded roughly 0.9-2.2 million reads per sample. Each sample library was pooled at about 4.4 nM, and about 4.5-7% PhiX was included to improve cluster recognition. The authors' pipeline ran thus. V and J genes were assigned to Demultiplexor-processed FASTQ reads by Decombinator through tag matching, with a single base-pair mismatch being allowed. UMIs were used by Collapsinator to correct both sequencing errors and frequency errors arising from PCR heterogeneity. TCRs were translated and CDR3s were extracted from the conserved cysteine to the FGXG phenylalanine by CDR3Translator, with non-productive sequences being flagged. Gini, Shannon entropy and inverse Simpson indices were calculated on repertoires subsampled to equal numbers of UMI-defined TCRs. Clonotype abundance distributions were fitted to a power law by maximum likelihood within the linear range. When run on a single naive CD8 sample, MIGEC and the pipeline yielded similar UMI counts, similar unique TCR numbers and similar clonal distributions. In one analysis, naive TCRs that were also found in any memory subset of the same donor were excluded from the naive repertoire. A set of several thousand CMV-associated CDR3 sequences, compiled from VDJdb and a published dataset, was used to search the repertoires. TCRdb applied fastp at Q25 and MiXCR to the public reads, then kept only in-frame beta chains. Duplicate CDR3 protein sequences are folded into a single record with the most common DNA and genes. The V and J calls shown here were made by TCRdb, not taken from the authors' results. In all, the sample holds tens of thousands of distinct CDR3 sequences, and about 11% of those were seen once. The ten largest clones represent around 0.13% of the sample.

Separate amplification of TCR alpha and beta chain libraries was performed from the second PCR step onward. To determine each donor's CMV status, fresh PBMCs were stimulated overnight with CMV viral lysate, and IFNgamma production from CD4+ T cells was then assessed. Using Miltenyi beads, CD4 T cells were first positively selected, and CD8 T cells were then positively selected from the CD4-negative fraction. After staining for CD3, CD4, CD8, CD45RA, CD27 and a live/dead dye, cells were sorted on a BD Aria II into four subsets based on CD45RA and CD27. Blood came from a few healthy volunteers, each fractionated into CD4 and CD8 T cells and then into four differentiation subsets. Approximately 0.13 L of peripheral blood was drawn per donor, and PBMC were isolated by Ficoll-Paque PLUS density-gradient centrifugation. The sorted cells were lysed in RLT buffer, after which RNA was extracted using a Qiagen RNeasy kit and kept at -80 degrees C.

Ends trimmed: V by 5 bases, J by 1 base; bases unmatched to a gene: 2. The CDR3, from cysteine to phenylalanine, totals 15 residues. The entry retains the CDR3 DNA only, 45 bases that are in frame from base 1. Reading the germline V gene gives CDR1 MDHEN and CDR2 SYDVKM. The receptor's source is a human donor in good health. The sequencing input was naive CD4+ T cells from blood. Read against the paper, the sample's cell subset or site label means: naive T cells, CD45RA high CD27+. This chain is built from TRBV28 and TRBJ2-3, with TRBD1 identical over 11 junction bases. The DNA sequence is TGTGCCAGCAGTGGACAGGGGGCGCGCACAGATACGCAGTATTTT. This encodes CASSGQGARTDTQYF.